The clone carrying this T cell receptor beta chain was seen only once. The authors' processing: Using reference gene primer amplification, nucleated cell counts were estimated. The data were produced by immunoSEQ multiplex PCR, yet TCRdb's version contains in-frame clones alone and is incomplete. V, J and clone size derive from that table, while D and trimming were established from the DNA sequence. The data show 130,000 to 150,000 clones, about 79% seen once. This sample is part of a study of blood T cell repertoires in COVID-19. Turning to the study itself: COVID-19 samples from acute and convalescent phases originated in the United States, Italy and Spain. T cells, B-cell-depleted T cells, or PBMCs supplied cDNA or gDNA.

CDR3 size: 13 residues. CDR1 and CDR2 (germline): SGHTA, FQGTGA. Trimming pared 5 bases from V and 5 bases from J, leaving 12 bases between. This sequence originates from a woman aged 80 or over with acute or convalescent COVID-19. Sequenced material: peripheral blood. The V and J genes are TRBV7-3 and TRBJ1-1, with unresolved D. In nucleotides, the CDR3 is TGTGCCAGCAGCCTCAAGGAGAGGACTGAAGCTTTCTTT. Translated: CASSLKERTEAFF.